The clone carrying this T cell receptor (beta chain) was detected many times. TCRdb used MiXCR to reprocess the 5' RACE reads, holding one entry per CDR3 protein. Of approximately 300,000 distinct CDR3 sequences in the sample, more than 8% were seen once. The data derive from a study of identical twins. Germline values: CDR1 SQVTM, CDR2 ANQGSEA. Trimming took off 4 bases at V and 3 bases at J, with 13 bases between the two ends. The CDR3 runs 13 residues. Separately, the same data were catalogued under a study of yellow fever vaccine responses in identical twins.

The chain employs TRBV29-1 and TRBJ2-7, with D perhaps TRBD1 or TRBD2 (5 bases each). The specimen was CD8+ T cells sorted from blood. This receptor was identified in a young woman in good health. The CDR3 region has the DNA TGCAGCGTTGTGAGGGGCCCCGACTACGAGCAGTACTTC. It is translated as CSVVRGPDYEQYF.